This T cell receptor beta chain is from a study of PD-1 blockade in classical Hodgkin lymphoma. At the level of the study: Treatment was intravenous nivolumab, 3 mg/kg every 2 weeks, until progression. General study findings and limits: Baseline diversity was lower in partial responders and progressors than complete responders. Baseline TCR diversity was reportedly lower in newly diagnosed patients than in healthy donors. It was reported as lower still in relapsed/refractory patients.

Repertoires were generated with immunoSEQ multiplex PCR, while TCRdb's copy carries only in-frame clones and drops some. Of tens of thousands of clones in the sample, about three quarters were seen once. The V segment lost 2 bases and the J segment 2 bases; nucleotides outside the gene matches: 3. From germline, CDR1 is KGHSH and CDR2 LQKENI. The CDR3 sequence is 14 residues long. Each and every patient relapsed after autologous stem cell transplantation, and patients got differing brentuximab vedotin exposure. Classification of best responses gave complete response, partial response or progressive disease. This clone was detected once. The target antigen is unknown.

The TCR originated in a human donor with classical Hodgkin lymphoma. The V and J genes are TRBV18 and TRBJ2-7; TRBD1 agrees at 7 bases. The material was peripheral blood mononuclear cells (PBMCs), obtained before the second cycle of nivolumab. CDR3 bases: TGTGCCAGCTCACCAAACAGGGGCGCCTACGAGCAGTACTTC. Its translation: CASSPNRGAYEQYF.